The T cell receptor beta chain under discussion was sequenced for a study of T cell changes during pregnancy in multiple sclerosis. TCRdb keeps only in-frame clones here, not all; method: immunoSEQ multiplex PCR. Of about 59,000 clones listed, about 83% are singletons. With 2 bases removed from V and 0 bases from J, the gap between germline ends came to 8 bases. The germline V gene encodes CDR1 SGDLS and CDR2 YYNGEE. The CDR3 is made up of 14 amino acids. Sequencing was done on a sample of peripheral blood from another person, used as feeder cells. The V and J genes are TRBV9 and TRBJ2-5; maybe TRBD2 (5 bases). The source of this sequence is a human donor whose cells served as feeder cells for cultures in a pregnancy study. CDR3 amino acids: CASSVGGYQETQYF. Written as DNA, the CDR3 is TGTGCCAGCAGCGTTGGAGGCTACCAAGAGACCCAGTACTTC. Full variable domain (rest looked up from reference TRBV9 and TRBJ2-5): DSGVTQTPKHLITATGQRVTLRCSPRSGDLSVYWYQQSLDQGLQFLIQYYNGEERAKGNILERFSAQQFPDLHSELNLSSLELGDSALYFCASSVGGYQETQYFGPGTRLLVL.